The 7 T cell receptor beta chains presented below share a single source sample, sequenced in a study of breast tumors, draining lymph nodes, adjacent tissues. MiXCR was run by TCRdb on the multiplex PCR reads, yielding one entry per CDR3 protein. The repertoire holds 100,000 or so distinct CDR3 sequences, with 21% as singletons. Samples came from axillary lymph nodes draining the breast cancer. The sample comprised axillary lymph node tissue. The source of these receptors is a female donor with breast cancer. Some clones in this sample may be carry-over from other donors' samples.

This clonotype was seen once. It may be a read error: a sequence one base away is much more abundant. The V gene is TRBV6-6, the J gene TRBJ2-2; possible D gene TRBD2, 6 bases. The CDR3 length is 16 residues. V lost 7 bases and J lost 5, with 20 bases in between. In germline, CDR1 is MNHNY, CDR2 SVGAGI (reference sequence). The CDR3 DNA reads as TGTGCCAGCAAGGCAGATTGGGAGGAGAGAACCGGGGAGCTGTTTTTT. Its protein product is CASKADWEERTGELFF.

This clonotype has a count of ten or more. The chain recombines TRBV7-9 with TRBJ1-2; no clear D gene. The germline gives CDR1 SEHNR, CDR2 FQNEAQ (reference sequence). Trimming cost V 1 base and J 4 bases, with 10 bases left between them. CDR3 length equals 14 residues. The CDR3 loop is CASSLVEDIYGYTF. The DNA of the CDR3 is TGTGCCAGCAGCTTAGTCGAGGATATCTATGGCTACACCTTC.

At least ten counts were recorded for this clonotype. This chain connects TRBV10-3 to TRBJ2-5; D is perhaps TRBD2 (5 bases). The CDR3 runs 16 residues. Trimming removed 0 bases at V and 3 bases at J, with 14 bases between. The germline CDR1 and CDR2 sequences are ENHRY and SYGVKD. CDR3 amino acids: CAISESASPEKETQYF. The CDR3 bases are TGTGCCATCAGTGAGTCGGCTAGCCCGGAAAAAGAGACCCAGTACTTC.

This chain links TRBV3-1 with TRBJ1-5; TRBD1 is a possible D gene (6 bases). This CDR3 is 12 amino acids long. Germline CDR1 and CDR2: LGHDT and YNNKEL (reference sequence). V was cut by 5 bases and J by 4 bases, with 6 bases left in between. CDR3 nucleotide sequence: TGTGCCAGCAGCAGGGGGAATCAGCCCCAGCATTTT. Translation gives CASSRGNQPQHF.

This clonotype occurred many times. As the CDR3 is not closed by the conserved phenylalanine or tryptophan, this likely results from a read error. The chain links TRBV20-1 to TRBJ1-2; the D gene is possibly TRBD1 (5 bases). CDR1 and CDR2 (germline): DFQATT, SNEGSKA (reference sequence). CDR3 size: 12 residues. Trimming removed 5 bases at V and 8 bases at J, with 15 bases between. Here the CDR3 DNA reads TGCAGTGCTGCGACAGTCGTCGGAGGCTACACCCTC. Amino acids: CSAATVVGGYTL.

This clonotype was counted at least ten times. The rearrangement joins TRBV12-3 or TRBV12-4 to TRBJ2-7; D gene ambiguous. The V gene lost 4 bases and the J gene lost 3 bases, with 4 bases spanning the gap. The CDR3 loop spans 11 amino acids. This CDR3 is CASSSYYEQYF. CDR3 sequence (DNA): TGTGCCAGCAGTTCCTACTACGAGCAGTACTTC.

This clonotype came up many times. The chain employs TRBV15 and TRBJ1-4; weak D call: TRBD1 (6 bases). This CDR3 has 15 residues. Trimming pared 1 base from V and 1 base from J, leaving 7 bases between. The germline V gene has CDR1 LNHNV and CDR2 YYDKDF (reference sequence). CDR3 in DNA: TGTGCCACCAGCAGAGCCAGGGGAACTAATGAAAAACTGTTTTTT. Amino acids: CATSRARGTNEKLFF.